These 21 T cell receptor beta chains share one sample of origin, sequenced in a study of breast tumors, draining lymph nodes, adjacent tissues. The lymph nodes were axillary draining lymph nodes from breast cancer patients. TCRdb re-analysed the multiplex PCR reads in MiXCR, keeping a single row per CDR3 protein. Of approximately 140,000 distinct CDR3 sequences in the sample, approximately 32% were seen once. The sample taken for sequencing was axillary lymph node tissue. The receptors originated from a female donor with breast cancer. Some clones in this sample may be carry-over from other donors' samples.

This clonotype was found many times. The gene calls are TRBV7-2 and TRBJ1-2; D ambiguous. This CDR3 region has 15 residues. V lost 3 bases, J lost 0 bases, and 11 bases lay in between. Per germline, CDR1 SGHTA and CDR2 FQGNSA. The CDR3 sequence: CASSFRHDPNYGYTF. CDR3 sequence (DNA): TGTGCCAGCAGCTTCAGACACGATCCTAACTATGGCTACACCTTC.

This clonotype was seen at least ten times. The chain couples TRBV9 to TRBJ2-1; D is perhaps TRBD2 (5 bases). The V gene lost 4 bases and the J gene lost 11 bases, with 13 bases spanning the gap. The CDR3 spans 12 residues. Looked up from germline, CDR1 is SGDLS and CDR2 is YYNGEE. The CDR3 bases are TGTGCCAGCAGCCCCGCCGGGGTACAGCAGTTCTTC. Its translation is CASSPAGVQQFF.

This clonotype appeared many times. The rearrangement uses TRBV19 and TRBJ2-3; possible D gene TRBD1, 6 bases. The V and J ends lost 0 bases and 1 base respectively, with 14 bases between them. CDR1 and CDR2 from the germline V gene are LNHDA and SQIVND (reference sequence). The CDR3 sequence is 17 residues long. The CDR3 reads CASSIDTGLGGTDTQYF. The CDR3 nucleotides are TGTGCCAGTAGTATAGATACAGGGCTTGGGGGCACAGATACGCAGTATTTT.

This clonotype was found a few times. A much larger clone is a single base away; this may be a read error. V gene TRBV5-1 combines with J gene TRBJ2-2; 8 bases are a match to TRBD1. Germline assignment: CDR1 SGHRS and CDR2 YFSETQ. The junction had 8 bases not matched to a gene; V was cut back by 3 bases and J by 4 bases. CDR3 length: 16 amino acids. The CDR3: CASSSIRTGFTGELFF. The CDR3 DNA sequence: TGCGCCAGCAGCTCGATCCGGACAGGGTTCACCGGGGAGCTGTTTTTT.

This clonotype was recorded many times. The CDR3 sequence: CASRGVVRVGNQPQHF. Here the CDR3 DNA reads TGTGCCAGCAGAGGAGTTGTCAGGGTAGGGAATCAGCCCCAGCATTTT. The gene calls are TRBV28 and TRBJ1-5, with a tentative D call TRBD1 (5 bases). Germline V gene lookup returns CDR1 MDHEN and CDR2 SYDVKM. The ends were cut back, 6 bases at V and 4 bases at J, with 19 bases in the middle. This CDR3 comprises 16 residues.

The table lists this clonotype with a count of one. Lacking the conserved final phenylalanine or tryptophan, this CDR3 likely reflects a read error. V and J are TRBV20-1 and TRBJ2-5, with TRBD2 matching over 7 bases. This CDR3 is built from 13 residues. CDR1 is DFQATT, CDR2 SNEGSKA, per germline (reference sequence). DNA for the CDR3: TGCAGCGCCCCCCCGGCGGGAGAGGAGACCCAGTACCTC. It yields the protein CSAPPAGEETQYL.

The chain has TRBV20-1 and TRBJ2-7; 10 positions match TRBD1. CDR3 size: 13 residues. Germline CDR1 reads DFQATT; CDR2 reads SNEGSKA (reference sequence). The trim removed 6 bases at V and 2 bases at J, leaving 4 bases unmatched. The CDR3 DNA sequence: TGCAGTGCCGTGGACAGGGGGGCCTACGAGCAGTACTTC. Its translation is CSAVDRGAYEQYF.

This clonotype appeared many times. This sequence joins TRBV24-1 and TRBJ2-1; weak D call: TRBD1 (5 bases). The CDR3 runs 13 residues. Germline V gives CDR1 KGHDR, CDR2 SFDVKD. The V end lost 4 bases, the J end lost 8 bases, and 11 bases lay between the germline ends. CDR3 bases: TGTGCCACCAGTGACCAGGGTTACGATGAGCAGTTCTTC. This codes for CATSDQGYDEQFF.

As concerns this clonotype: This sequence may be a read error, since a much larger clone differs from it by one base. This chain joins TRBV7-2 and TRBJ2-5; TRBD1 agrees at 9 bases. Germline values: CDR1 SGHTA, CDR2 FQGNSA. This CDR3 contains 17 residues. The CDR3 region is CASSLTGTGFAREPQYF. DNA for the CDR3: TGTGCCAGCAGCTTAACCGGGACAGGGTTCGCGAGAGAGCCCCAGTACTTC.

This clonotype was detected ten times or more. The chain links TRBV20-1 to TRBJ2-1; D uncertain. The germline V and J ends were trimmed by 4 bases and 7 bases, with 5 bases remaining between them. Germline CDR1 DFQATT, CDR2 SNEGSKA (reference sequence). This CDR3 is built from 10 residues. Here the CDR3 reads CSATRNEQFF. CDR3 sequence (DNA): TGCAGTGCTACGCGGAATGAGCAGTTCTTC.

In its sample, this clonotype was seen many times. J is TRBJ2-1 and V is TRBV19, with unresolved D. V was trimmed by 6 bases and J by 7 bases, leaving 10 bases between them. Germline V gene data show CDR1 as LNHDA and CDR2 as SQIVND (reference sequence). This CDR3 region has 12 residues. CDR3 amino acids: CASSPFSNEQFF. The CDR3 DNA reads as TGTGCCAGTAGCCCGTTTTCTAATGAGCAGTTCTTC.

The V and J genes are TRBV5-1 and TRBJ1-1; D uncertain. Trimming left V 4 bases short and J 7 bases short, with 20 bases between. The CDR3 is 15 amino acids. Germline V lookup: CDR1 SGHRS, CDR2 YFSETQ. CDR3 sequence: CASSTGGEGQGEAFF. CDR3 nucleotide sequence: TGCGCCAGCAGCACCGGTGGTGAGGGCCAAGGTGAAGCTTTCTTT.

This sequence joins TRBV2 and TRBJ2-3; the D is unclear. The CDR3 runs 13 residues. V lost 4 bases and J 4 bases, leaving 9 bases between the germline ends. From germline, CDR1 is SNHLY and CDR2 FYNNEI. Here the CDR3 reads CASSVRTSDTQYF. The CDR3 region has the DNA TGTGCCAGCAGTGTGAGGACCTCAGATACGCAGTATTTT.

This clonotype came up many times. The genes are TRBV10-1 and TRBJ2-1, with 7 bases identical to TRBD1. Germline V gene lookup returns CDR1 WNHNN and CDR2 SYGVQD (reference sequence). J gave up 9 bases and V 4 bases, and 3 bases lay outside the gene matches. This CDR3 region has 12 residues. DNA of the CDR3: TGCGCCAGCAGTGGTGGGGACAGTGAGCAGTTCTTC. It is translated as CASSGGDSEQFF.

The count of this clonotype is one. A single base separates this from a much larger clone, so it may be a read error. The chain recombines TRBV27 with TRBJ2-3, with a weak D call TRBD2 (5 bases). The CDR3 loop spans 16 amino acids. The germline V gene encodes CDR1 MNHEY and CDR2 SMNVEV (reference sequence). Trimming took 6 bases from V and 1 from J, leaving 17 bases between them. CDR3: CASRPSGLGGTDTQYF. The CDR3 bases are TGTGCCAGCAGACCTTCGGGCCTCGGGGGCACAGATACGCAGTATTTT.

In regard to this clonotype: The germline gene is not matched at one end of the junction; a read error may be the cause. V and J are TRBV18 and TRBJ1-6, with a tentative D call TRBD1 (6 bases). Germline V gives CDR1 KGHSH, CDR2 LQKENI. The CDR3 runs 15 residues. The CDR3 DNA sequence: TGTACCAGCTCAACACGGCCGGGACAAAGGTCACCCCTCCACTTT. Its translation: CTSSTRPGQRSPLHF.

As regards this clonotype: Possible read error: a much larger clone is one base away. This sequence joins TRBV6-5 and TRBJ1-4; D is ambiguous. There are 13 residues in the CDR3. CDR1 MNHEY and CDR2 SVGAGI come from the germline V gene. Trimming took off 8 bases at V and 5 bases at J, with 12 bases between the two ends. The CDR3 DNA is TGTGCCAGCGTAGGACTCAAGAATGAAAAACTGTTTTTT. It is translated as CASVGLKNEKLFF.

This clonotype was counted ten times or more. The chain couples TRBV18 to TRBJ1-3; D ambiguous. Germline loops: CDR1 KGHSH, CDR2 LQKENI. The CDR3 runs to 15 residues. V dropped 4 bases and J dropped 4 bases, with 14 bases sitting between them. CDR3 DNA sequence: TGTGCCAGCTCACGGTCGGGTACAAACGGAAACACCATATATTTT. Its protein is CASSRSGTNGNTIYF.

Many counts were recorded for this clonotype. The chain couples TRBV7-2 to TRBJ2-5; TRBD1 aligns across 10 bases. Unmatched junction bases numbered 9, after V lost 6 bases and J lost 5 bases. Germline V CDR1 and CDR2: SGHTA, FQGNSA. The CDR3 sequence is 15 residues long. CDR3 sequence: CASSFGTGVYETQYF. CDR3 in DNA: TGTGCCAGCAGTTTTGGGACAGGGGTTTATGAGACCCAGTACTTC.

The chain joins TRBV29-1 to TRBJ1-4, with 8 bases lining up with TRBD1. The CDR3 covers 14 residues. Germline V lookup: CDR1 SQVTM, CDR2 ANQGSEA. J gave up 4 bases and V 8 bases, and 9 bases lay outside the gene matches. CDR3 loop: CSQALGQGNEKLFF. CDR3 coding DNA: TGCAGCCAAGCCCTAGGACAGGGTAATGAAAAACTGTTTTTT.

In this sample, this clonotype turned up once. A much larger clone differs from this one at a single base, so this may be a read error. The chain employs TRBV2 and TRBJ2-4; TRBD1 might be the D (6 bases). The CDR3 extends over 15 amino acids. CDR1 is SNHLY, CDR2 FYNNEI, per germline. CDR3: CASSEQGIVKNIQCF. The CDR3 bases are TGTGCCAGCAGTGAGCAGGGGATTGTCAAAAACATTCAGTGCTTC.